One and the same sample provided the 24 T cell receptor beta chains below, sequenced in a study of long-term antiretroviral therapy in people with HIV. Samples were assayed with immunoSEQ v3.0 at survey level. Assay: immunoSEQ multiplex PCR; the TCRdb copy retains only in-frame clones and omits some. The sample records tens of thousands of clones, around nine tenths being singletons. This material consisted of unsorted PBMCs, taken about 5 years before starting antiretroviral therapy. These receptors all come from a man aged 50-59 years with HIV.

The chain recombines TRBV5-1 with TRBJ1-1; 9 bases map to TRBD1. This CDR3 region has 17 residues. CDR1 and CDR2 from the germline V gene are SGHRS and YFSETQ. The V and J ends lost 3 bases and 3 bases, in that order; junction bases with no gene match: 12. The CDR3, as DNA: TGCGCCAGCAGCTGGCGTCCCGGGACAGGGTCAGACACTGAAGCTTTCTTT. Amino acid sequence: CASSWRPGTGSDTEAFF.

The chain links TRBV6-5 to TRBJ2-7; weak D call: TRBD1 (6 bases). CDR1 is MNHEY, CDR2 SVGAGI, per germline. Trimming removed 5 bases at V and 2 bases at J, with 13 bases between. CDR3 length: 14 residues. CDR3 sequence reads: CASSPTTGTYEQYF. The CDR3 coding sequence is TGTGCCAGCAGTCCAACGACAGGAACCTACGAGCAGTACTTC.

V and J are TRBV6-5 and TRBJ2-3; TRBD1 or TRBD2 may be the D gene (5 bases each). Trimming took off 4 bases at V and 4 bases at J, with 12 bases between the two ends. From germline, CDR1 is MNHEY and CDR2 SVGAGI. The length of the CDR3 is 14 residues. This chain's CDR3 is CASSSGTPADTQYF. The CDR3 DNA reads TGTGCCAGCAGTTCGGGGACGCCGGCAGATACGCAGTATTTT.

The chain combines TRBV7-3 with TRBJ1-2, with 9 bases fitting TRBD1. Unmatched junction bases numbered 8, after V lost 5 bases and J lost 4 bases. The CDR3 loop spans 15 amino acids. Germline CDR1 SGHTA, CDR2 FQGTGA. CDR3 in DNA: TGTGCCAGCAGCCTGGTGGGACAGGGTGCCTATGGCTACACCTTC. Translating it yields CASSLVGQGAYGYTF.

The rearrangement joins TRBV18 to TRBJ2-1; 9 nucleotides agree with TRBD1. Germline CDR1 and CDR2: KGHSH and LQKENI. The J segment lost 5 bases and the V segment lost 4 bases, leaving 15 bases of the junction unmatched. The CDR3 is made up of 18 amino acids. The CDR3 loop is CASSLDRGGLTRDNEQFF. The CDR3, as DNA: TGTGCCAGCTCACTTGACAGGGGGGGACTAACGCGCGACAATGAGCAGTTCTTC.

The chain links TRBV14 to TRBJ1-2; D is undetermined. CDR3 size: 15 residues. Trimming stripped 4 bases from V and 3 bases from J, with 15 bases between. Germline CDR1 and CDR2: SGHDN and FVKESK. The CDR3, as DNA: TGTGCCAGCAGCCCAGCCCTTAGGAGAGACTATGGCTACACCTTC. Amino acid sequence: CASSPALRRDYGYTF.

This chain joins TRBV5-4 and TRBJ2-5; D is unclear. Trimming removed 1 base from V and 1 base from J, with 8 bases in between. Per germline, CDR1 SGHNT and CDR2 YYREEE (reference sequence). The CDR3 totals 14 residues. The CDR3 region has the DNA TGTGCCAGCAGCTTGCCCTACTCCCAAGAGACCCAGTACTTC. Protein product: CASSLPYSQETQYF.

This chain links TRBV27 with TRBJ1-1, with TRBD1 matching over 9 bases. Germline CDR1 reads MNHEY; CDR2 reads SMNVEV (reference sequence). V trimming: 8 bases; J trimming: 3 bases; junction bases outside the gene matches: 7. The length of the CDR3 is 14 residues. CDR3 bases: TGTGCCAGCCGCCACCGGGACAGGGACACTGAAGCTTTCTTT. It codes for CASRHRDRDTEAFF.

This chain joins TRBV5-6 and TRBJ1-3; D perhaps matches TRBD1 (5 bases). The CDR3 spans 16 residues. Germline CDR1 SGHDT, CDR2 YYEEEE. Trimming stripped 0 bases from V and 0 bases from J, with 10 bases between. CDR3 coding DNA: TGTGCCAGCAGCTTGGGGGGGGGATACTCTGGAAACACCATATATTTT. It translates to CASSLGGGYSGNTIYF.

This clone has a single count. The chain employs TRBV30 and TRBJ2-1, with 9 bases identical to TRBD1. The CDR3 sequence is 15 residues long. Germline CDR1 GTSNPN, CDR2 SVGIG (reference sequence). V lost 0 bases to trimming and J lost 3 bases; unmatched junction nucleotides: 3. The CDR3 nucleotides are TGTGCCTGGAGTGTAACAGGGGGCAGCTACAATGAGCAGTTCTTC. Translated: CAWSVTGGSYNEQFF.

DNA for the CDR3: TGTGCCACCAAACCGGGACTAGCGGGGGCCGATGCGGGGTACTTC. As protein: CATKPGLAGADAGYF. This chain uses TRBV15 with TRBJ2-4; the match to TRBD2 covers 14 bases. J was trimmed by 15 bases and V by 7 bases; bases with no gene match: 14. Germline values: CDR1 LNHNV, CDR2 YYDKDF (reference sequence). The CDR3 has 15 residues.

V is TRBV5-1 and J is TRBJ1-5; a possible D gene is TRBD1 (5 bases). V was clipped by 1 base and J by 9 bases, with 11 bases between them. The germline CDR1 and CDR2 sequences are SGHRS and YFSETQ. The CDR3 length is 13 residues. The CDR3 sequence is CASSLSGGWPQHF. CDR3 sequence (DNA): TGCGCCAGCAGCTTGTCGGGGGGATGGCCCCAGCATTTT. The full variable domain, completed using reference TRBV5-1 and TRBJ1-5, is KAGVTQTPRYLIKTRGQQVTLSCSPISGHRSVSWYQQTPGQGLQFLFEYFSETQRNKGNFPGRFSGRQFSNSRSEMNVSTLELGDSALYLCASSLSGGWPQHFGDGTRLSIL.

This chain connects TRBV28 to TRBJ2-3, with a tentative D call TRBD2 (6 bases). Germline CDR1 MDHEN, CDR2 SYDVKM. The CDR3 runs to 16 residues. Trimming cost V 2 bases and J 9 bases, with 21 bases left between them. The CDR3 bases are TGTGCCAGCAGTTTAGAGGCGGGGCCCTTCCCAGGGACGCAGTATTTT. Residues: CASSLEAGPFPGTQYF.

The chain carries TRBV30 and TRBJ2-7, with D perhaps TRBD1 (6 bases). The CDR3 consists of 14 residues. Trimming removed 6 bases from V and 0 bases from J, with 15 bases in between. Germline V CDR1 and CDR2: GTSNPN, SVGIG (reference sequence). The CDR3 nucleotides read TGTGCCTGCGCACAGGGATGGGACTCCTACGAGCAGTACTTC. As protein: CACAQGWDSYEQYF. Full variable domain (rest looked up from reference TRBV30 and TRBJ2-7): SQTIHQWPATLVQPVGSPLSLECTVEGTSNPNLYWYRQAAGRGLQLLFYSVGIGQISSEVPQNLSASRPQDRQFILSSKKLLLSDSGFYLCACAQGWDSYEQYFGPGTRLTVT.

This clone occurred once. CDR3 amino acids: CASSLTSGSHEQYF. The CDR3 DNA reads TGTGCCAGCAGCTTGACTAGCGGGAGTCACGAGCAGTACTTC. The chain uses TRBV5-6 and TRBJ2-7; TRBD2 matches 11 bases. This CDR3 region has 14 residues. Germline assignment: CDR1 SGHDT and CDR2 YYEEEE. V dropped 1 base and J dropped 5; count of bases not matched to a gene: 2.

The genes are TRBV9 and TRBJ1-6, with 7 bases that match TRBD1. CDR3 length: 14 residues. Germline CDR1 is SGDLS and CDR2 is YYNGEE. J was trimmed by 8 bases and V by 4 bases; bases with no gene match: 6. CDR3: CASSTSTGDSPLHF. For the CDR3, the DNA is TGTGCCAGCAGCACGAGTACAGGGGATTCACCCCTCCACTTT.

CDR3 region: CASKGTGGADNEQFF. CDR3 sequence (DNA): TGTGCCAGCAAGGGGACAGGGGGCGCGGATAATGAGCAGTTCTTC. This chain joins TRBV2 and TRBJ2-1; 12 bases agree with TRBD1. CDR3 size: 15 residues. Germline values: CDR1 SNHLY, CDR2 FYNNEI. After removal of 7 bases from V and 7 bases from J, the junction contained 8 bases not matched to a gene.

A single count supports this clone. This chain connects TRBV15 to TRBJ1-4; D is possibly TRBD1 (5 bases). Trimming shortened V by 0 bases and J by 8 bases, and 13 bases separated the two germline ends. This CDR3 comprises 15 residues. Germline CDR1 reads LNHNV; CDR2 reads YYDKDF (reference sequence). CDR3 nucleotide sequence: TGTGCCACCAGCAGAGATCGGGGGGGGACGGAAAAACTGTTTTTT. Translation gives CATSRDRGGTEKLFF.

The chain links TRBV21-1 to TRBJ2-7; TRBD1, the table's D call, lacks a check against the DNA. TRBV21-1 is reported as a pseudogene. The CDR3 loop spans 18 amino acids. CDR3 sequence: CASSCDRGHRIVSYEQYF. The DNA of the CDR3 is TGTGCCAGCAGCTGCGACAGGGGGCACCGGATAGTCTCCTACGAGCAGTACTTC.

This rearrangement joins TRBV18 to TRBJ2-3; D unclear. V was cut by 3 bases and J by 6 bases, with 7 bases left in between. The CDR3 is 12 residues long. Germline loops: CDR1 KGHSH, CDR2 LQKENI. The CDR3, as DNA: TGTGCCAGCTCACCGGGTTGGGATACGCAGTATTTT. Residues: CASSPGWDTQYF. The whole variable domain, remainder taken from reference TRBV18 and TRBJ2-3, is NAGVMQNPRHLVRRRGQEARLRCSPMKGHSHVYWYRQLPEEGLKFMVYLQKENIIDESGMPKERFSAEFPKEGPSILRIQQVVRGDSAAYFCASSPGWDTQYFGPGTRLTVL.

The chain uses TRBV30 and TRBJ1-2, with TRBD1 identical over 7 bases. The V gene's germline CDR1 is GTSNPN and CDR2 SVGIG (reference sequence). The CDR3 covers 13 residues. V dropped 0 bases and J dropped 11; count of bases not matched to a gene: 9. The DNA for the CDR3 is TGTGCCTGGAGTGTACAAGGGACAGATTCTTACACCTTC. It codes for CAWSVQGTDSYTF.

V is TRBV11-2 and J is TRBJ2-7, with 11 positions matching TRBD2. The CDR3 loop spans 17 amino acids. Germline CDR1 is SGHAT and CDR2 is FQNNGV. The ends lost 4 bases at V and 2 bases at J; junction bases unmatched: 10. This CDR3 is CASSSVRTSGRAYEQYF. CDR3 DNA: TGTGCCAGCAGCTCCGTGAGGACTAGCGGGCGGGCCTACGAGCAGTACTTC.

V gene TRBV30 combines with J gene TRBJ2-6; no clear D. V lost 5 bases and J lost 16, with 33 bases in between. CDR1 and CDR2 (germline): GTSNPN, SVGIG (reference sequence). The CDR3 runs 17 residues. CDR3 bases: TGTGCCTGGCTAAGTTGGCGTTATAACAAGTCGGGCCAACGTCTGACTTTC. Translated: CAWLSWRYNKSGQRLTF.

This clone was found a few times. The chain uses TRBV9 and TRBJ2-2; D is unresolved. Trimming removed 5 bases from V and 1 base from J, with 3 bases in between. The V gene's germline CDR1 is SGDLS and CDR2 YYNGEE. The CDR3 contains 12 residues. The CDR3: CASRENTGELFF. Written as DNA, the CDR3 is TGTGCCAGCAGGGAGAACACCGGGGAGCTGTTTTTT.